The source of this T cell receptor beta chain is a study of blood T cell repertoires in COVID-19. At the level of the study: Samples representing acute and convalescent COVID-19 were sourced from the United States, Italy and Spain. Sample material is recorded as cDNA or gDNA derived from T cells, B-cell-depleted T cells, or PBMCs.

Study processing details: Amplification of reference gene primers provided the estimated nucleated cell counts. Here immunoSEQ multiplex PCR was the method, and the copy in TCRdb shows in-frame clones only, minus some. The D gene and trimming were derived from the DNA, and the V and J assignments and clone size from that table. This sample carries around 310,000 clones, nearly 90% of them seen once, and the ten largest clones take roughly 1%. The Seattle patients joined while their infection was active and were tracked longitudinally afterward. Trimming left V 1 base short and J 4 bases short, with 13 bases between. This CDR3 has 16 residues. Germline values: CDR1 KGHSH, CDR2 LQKENI.

Sequences were obtained from peripheral blood. The J gene is TRBJ1-4, the V gene TRBV18; tentatively, D is TRBD1 (6 bases). The origin of this receptor is a woman aged 40 to 49 with COVID-19, enrolled during active disease. Written as DNA, the CDR3 is TGTGCCAGCTCACCACTTCAAGGACAGATTAATGAAAAACTGTTTTTT. It specifies CASSPLQGQINEKLFF. The full variable domain, completed using reference TRBV18 and TRBJ1-4, is NAGVMQNPRHLVRRRGQEARLRCSPMKGHSHVYWYRQLPEEGLKFMVYLQKENIIDESGMPKERFSAEFPKEGPSILRIQQVVRGDSAAYFCASSPLQGQINEKLFFGSGTQLSVL.